This T cell receptor (beta chain) was obtained from a study of graft-versus-host responses after intestinal transplantation. The overall study: Anti-thymocyte globulin induction was given to all recipients, followed by tacrolimus and steroids for around three years.

This CDR3 comprises 14 residues. The germline gives CDR1 MNHEY, CDR2 SMNVEV (reference sequence). J gave up 1 base and V 7 bases, and 6 bases lay outside the gene matches. On this clone: Its target is not known.

Sequencing used immunoSEQ multiplex PCR; TCRdb keeps in-frame clones, though not all of them. The sample consists of roughly 89,000 clones, 91% of them appearing once. The J gene is TRBJ2-7, the V gene TRBV27, with 8 bases that match TRBD1. This sample comprised unstimulated CD4+ T cells sorted from spleen or lymph node cells, obtained before intestinal transplant. The TCR comes from a human donor who received an intestinal transplant. The CDR3 is CASIPGDRSYEQYF. As DNA, the CDR3 is TGTGCCAGCATCCCGGGGGACAGGTCCTACGAGCAGTACTTC.